This TCR beta chain was profiled in a study of blood T cell repertoires in COVID-19. Overall study: T cells, B-cell-depleted T cells, or PBMCs supplied cDNA or gDNA.

Sequencing used immunoSEQ multiplex PCR; TCRdb keeps in-frame clones, though not all of them. The table shows a few hundred thousand clones, with 80% occurring only once. The participants were between about 18 and 90 years old and came from under 25 US areas. This receptor was obtained from a woman aged 40 to 49 with acute COVID-19. The specimen was PBMCs or T cells enriched from blood (not recorded which).

CDR3 DNA sequence: TGTGCCAGCACCTCCCAGGGCAGGAGCACTGAAGCTTTCTTT. Translated, it gives CASTSQGRSTEAFF. The genes are TRBV7-2 and TRBJ1-1, with D possibly TRBD1 on 5 matching bases. Germline V lookup: CDR1 SGHTA, CDR2 FQGNSA. Trimming shortened V by 7 bases and J by 4 bases, and 16 bases separated the two germline ends. The length of the CDR3 is 14 residues.